This T cell receptor (beta chain) was identified in a study of T and B cells in COVID-19 patients. Looking at the study overall: The recovered patients had mostly mild to moderate COVID-19 with outpatient management.

V was clipped by 5 bases and J by 0 bases, with 10 bases between them. Per germline, CDR1 SGHNT and CDR2 YENEEA. The CDR3 consists of 14 residues. BIOMED2 TRB-A/B primer pools were used in multiplex TRB PCR. MiXCR, applied by TCRdb to the multiplex PCR reads, yields one record per CDR3 protein. This sample has 9,500 or so distinct CDR3 sequences, with about two fifths found just once. Each TRB amplification used roughly 220-550 ng of genomic DNA from blood. This TCR was recovered from a human donor with active COVID-19. The chain couples TRBV11-3 to TRBJ1-1; D not resolved. Sequencing was performed on blood. DNA of the CDR3: TGTGCCAGCAGCCCCCGCCTTTTGAACACTGAAGCTTTCTTT. This encodes CASSPRLLNTEAFF.